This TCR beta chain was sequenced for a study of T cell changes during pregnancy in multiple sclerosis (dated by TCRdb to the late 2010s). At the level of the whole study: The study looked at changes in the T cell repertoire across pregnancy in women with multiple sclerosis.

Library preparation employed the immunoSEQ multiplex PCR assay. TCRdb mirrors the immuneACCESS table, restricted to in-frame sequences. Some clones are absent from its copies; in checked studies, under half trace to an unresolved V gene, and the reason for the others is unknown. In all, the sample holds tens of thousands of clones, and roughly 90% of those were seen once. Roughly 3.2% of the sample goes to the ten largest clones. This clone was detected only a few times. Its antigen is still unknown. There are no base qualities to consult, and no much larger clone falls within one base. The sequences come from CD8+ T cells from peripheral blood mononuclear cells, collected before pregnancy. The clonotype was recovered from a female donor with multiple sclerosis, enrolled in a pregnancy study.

The nucleotides are TGTGCCAGCAGCCCCACGCGGGGGTTGGCTGAAGCTTTCTTT. Its protein product is CASSPTRGLAEAFF. The V and J segments used are TRBV9 and TRBJ1-1, with a tentative D gene TRBD1 over 5 matching bases. V is shortened by 4 bases, J by 6 bases, and the region joining them spans 16 bases. Measured from the cysteine to the phenylalanine, the CDR3 is 14 residues long. The retained sequence is limited to the CDR3, 42 bases, with the frame set at the first base. The germline V gene encodes CDR1 SGDLS and CDR2 YYNGEE.